The present TCR beta chain was sequenced within a study of brain T cells in children with intractable seizures. Assay used: immunoSEQ multiplex PCR; TCRdb lists only in-frame clones, some missing. In the table there are 340,000 or so clones, about 93% of which are singletons. This CDR3 region has 14 residues. Germline V gives CDR1 PRHDT, CDR2 FYEKMQ (reference sequence). V dropped 5 bases and J dropped 0 bases, with 8 bases sitting between them. Specified time point: blood from clinic visit 5 months post-surgery; TSC patient then seizure free. Surgery cases with the highest brain T cell transcript signatures were chosen for sequencing. Before surgery, patients took at least one anti-epileptic drug. This clone showed up just a few times.

This specimen was peripheral blood, taken less than 6 months after surgery. The clonotype comes from a boy in the first two years of life with tuberous sclerosis and intractable seizures. The V gene is TRBV13, the J gene TRBJ1-3; D remains unclear. Here the CDR3 reads CASSGQSSGNTIYF. CDR3 nucleotides: TGTGCCAGCAGCGGGCAGAGCTCTGGAAACACCATATATTTT.